This is a list of T cell receptor beta chains from one sample in a study of cytomegalovirus exposure and HLA in healthy donors. The data were produced by immunoSEQ multiplex PCR, yet TCRdb's version contains in-frame clones alone and is incomplete. Among about 160,000 clones listed, roughly 76% were seen once. The sequencing sample was made of PBMCs. The source of these receptors is a man in his fifties or sixties in good health and CMV-seronegative. The CDR3 runs from the conserved cysteine through the conserved F or W. The D gene is left open where the match is weak. Rows give clone size only sometimes, using once, few, many, or a class for an expanded clone.

clone_size: -; v_call: TRBV5-6; j_call: TRBJ2-7; d_call: TRBD1; cdr3_nt: TGTGCCAGCAGCCCCCTGACAGGGGGCCGGACCGAGCAGTACTTC; cdr3_aa: CASSPLTGGRTEQYF
clone_size: few; v_call: TRBV11-2; j_call: TRBJ1-5; d_call: -; cdr3_nt: TGTGCCAGCAGCCTCTCCGGACGAGAGGGGCCCCAGCATTTT; cdr3_aa: CASSLSGREGPQHF
clone_size: -; v_call: TRBV7-2; j_call: TRBJ2-7; d_call: -; cdr3_nt: TGTGCCAGCAGCTTAGTCCGGGATTCCTACGAGCAGTACTTC; cdr3_aa: CASSLVRDSYEQYF
clone_size: -; v_call: TRBV18; j_call: TRBJ1-1; d_call: -; cdr3_nt: TGTGCCAGCTCACGACAGAAGAACACTGAAGCTTTCTTT; cdr3_aa: CASSRQKNTEAFF
clone_size: -; v_call: TRBV7-2; j_call: TRBJ1-4; d_call: TRBD1; cdr3_nt: TGTGCCAGCAGCCCGCGTAGACAGGGGAATGAAAAACTGTTTTTT; cdr3_aa: CASSPRRQGNEKLFF
clone_size: -; v_call: TRBV15; j_call: TRBJ2-3; d_call: TRBD2; cdr3_nt: TGTGCCACCAGCAGAGGGGGACTAGCGGGATTGACAGATACGCAGTATTTT; cdr3_aa: CATSRGGLAGLTDTQYF
clone_size: -; v_call: TRBV2; j_call: TRBJ1-2; d_call: -; cdr3_nt: TGTGCCAGCTCAATCGAGGGAGGCTATGGCTACACCTTC; cdr3_aa: CASSIEGGYGYTF
clone_size: -; v_call: TRBV6-5; j_call: TRBJ1-4; d_call: -; cdr3_nt: TGTGCCAGCAGTTTAACACCAGCAACTAATGAAAAACTGTTTTTT; cdr3_aa: CASSLTPATNEKLFF
clone_size: -; v_call: TRBV23-1; j_call: TRBJ2-7; d_call: TRBD2; cdr3_nt: TGCGCCGCAGGCGGGGGGACCCCCTACGAGCAGTACTTC; cdr3_aa: CAAGGGTPYEQYF
clone_size: -; v_call: TRBV19; j_call: TRBJ2-2; d_call: TRBD1; cdr3_nt: TGTGCCAGTAGTATGCAGGGGGCTGGGATCGCCGGGGAGCTGTTTTTT; cdr3_aa: CASSMQGAGIAGELFF
clone_size: -; v_call: TRBV7-2; j_call: TRBJ1-6; d_call: -; cdr3_nt: TGTGCCGGATCCCCAGGCGGGGGGAATTCACCCCTCCACTTT; cdr3_aa: CAGSPGGGNSPLHF
clone_size: few; v_call: TRBV7-9; j_call: TRBJ1-1; d_call: -; cdr3_nt: TGTGCCAGCAGCTTAGGACAGTTGAACACTGAAGCTTTCTTT; cdr3_aa: CASSLGQLNTEAFF
clone_size: -; v_call: TRBV7-2; j_call: TRBJ2-5; d_call: -; cdr3_nt: TGTGCCAGCACAAATTCCCCGGGAGAGACCCAGTACTTC; cdr3_aa: CASTNSPGETQYF
clone_size: -; v_call: TRBV7-9; j_call: TRBJ2-1; d_call: -; cdr3_nt: TGTTCCAGCAGCTTAGGTAGCGGCGGTGTGGGTGAGCAGTTCTTC; cdr3_aa: CSSSLGSGGVGEQFF
clone_size: few; v_call: TRBV11-3; j_call: TRBJ1-3; d_call: -; cdr3_nt: TGTGCCAGCAGCTTCAGGGGCGACTCTGGAAACACCATATATTTT; cdr3_aa: CASSFRGDSGNTIYF
clone_size: -; v_call: TRBV5-4; j_call: TRBJ1-1; d_call: TRBD1; cdr3_nt: TGTGCCAGCAGCTTCTTGGGGACAGGAGTCAACACAGGTTCTGAAGCTTTCTTT; cdr3_aa: CASSFLGTGVNTGSEAFF
clone_size: few; v_call: TRBV7-8; j_call: TRBJ2-1; d_call: TRBD2; cdr3_nt: TGTGCCAGCAGCCCCAGACTAGCGGGAGGGAGTCGGGAGCAGTTCTTC; cdr3_aa: CASSPRLAGGSREQFF
clone_size: -; v_call: TRBV27; j_call: TRBJ2-3; d_call: -; cdr3_nt: TGTGCCAGCAGTTTGGAGCGAGGCTCAGATACGCAGTATTTT; cdr3_aa: CASSLERGSDTQYF
clone_size: -; v_call: TRBV11-2; j_call: TRBJ2-1; d_call: TRBD2; cdr3_nt: TGTGCCAGCAGCAACACCCGGACTAGCGGGATAAATAATGAGCAGTTCTTC; cdr3_aa: CASSNTRTSGINNEQFF
clone_size: -; v_call: TRBV2; j_call: TRBJ1-5; d_call: TRBD1; cdr3_nt: TGTGCCAGCAGTGGGCAGGGGGTCAGGGATCAGCCCCAGCATTTT; cdr3_aa: CASSGQGVRDQPQHF
clone_size: -; v_call: TRBV7-7; j_call: TRBJ2-7; d_call: TRBD2; cdr3_nt: TGTGCCAGCAGCCCAGTGATAAGCGGGAGCGCCGAGCAGTACTTC; cdr3_aa: CASSPVISGSAEQYF
clone_size: few; v_call: TRBV6-5; j_call: TRBJ1-1; d_call: -; cdr3_nt: TGTGCCAGCAGTTACGGGAGGGGGACCACTGAAGCTTTCTTT; cdr3_aa: CASSYGRGTTEAFF
clone_size: -; v_call: TRBV2; j_call: TRBJ1-2; d_call: TRBD1; cdr3_nt: TGTGCCAGCAGACGGACAGGGGCGGTTGGCTACACCTTC; cdr3_aa: CASRRTGAVGYTF
clone_size: -; v_call: TRBV19; j_call: TRBJ1-5; d_call: -; cdr3_nt: TGTGCCAGGGATACAGGGCCCGCACAGCCCCAGCATTTT; cdr3_aa: CARDTGPAQPQHF
clone_size: few; v_call: TRBV30; j_call: TRBJ1-2; d_call: TRBD1; cdr3_nt: TGTGCCTGGAGCTATTTGACAGGGGTCGGCTACACCTTC; cdr3_aa: CAWSYLTGVGYTF
clone_size: -; v_call: TRBV11-3; j_call: TRBJ2-1; d_call: -; cdr3_nt: TGTGCCAGCAGCCCCACCCCTAGCTCCTACAATGAGCAGTTCTTC; cdr3_aa: CASSPTPSSYNEQFF
clone_size: -; v_call: TRBV30; j_call: TRBJ2-5; d_call: TRBD2; cdr3_nt: TGTGCCTGTAGTCGCGGGAGGGAGGCCCAGTACTTC; cdr3_aa: CACSRGREAQYF
clone_size: -; v_call: TRBV2; j_call: TRBJ2-5; d_call: -; cdr3_nt: TGTGCCAGCAGTTATCTAGGGGCTGAGACCCAGTACTTC; cdr3_aa: CASSYLGAETQYF